The 29 T cell receptor beta chains below come from one sample, sequenced in a study of cytomegalovirus exposure and HLA in healthy donors. Some clones are missing from TCRdb's copy, which holds only in-frame ones; the method was immunoSEQ multiplex PCR. The table lists 55,000 to 70,000 clones, roughly 94% of them singletons. Material: PBMCs. These receptors were obtained from a man between 18 and 35 years old in good health and CMV-seronegative.

The J gene is TRBJ2-7, the V gene TRBV5-4, with 7 bases that match TRBD2. The V segment lost 1 base and the J segment 0 bases; nucleotides outside the gene matches: 7. Germline V gene data show CDR1 as SGHNT and CDR2 as YYREEE (reference sequence). This CDR3 is built from 16 residues. The CDR3 is CASSLFQGGSSYEQYF. In nucleotides, the CDR3 is TGTGCCAGCAGCTTGTTTCAGGGAGGGAGCTCCTACGAGCAGTACTTC.

The DNA of the CDR3 is TGTGCCATAGGACAGGGGGCTTATGGCTACACCTTC. It yields the protein CAIGQGAYGYTF. The chain recombines TRBV19 with TRBJ1-2; TRBD1 agrees at 11 bases. V trimming: 10 bases; J trimming: 5 bases; junction bases outside the gene matches: 3. CDR3 length equals 12 residues. CDR1 and CDR2 (germline): LNHDA, SQIVND (reference sequence).

This chain connects TRBV7-9 to TRBJ1-1; D is undetermined. V gave up 5 bases and J gave up 5 bases, with 15 bases separating them. Germline values: CDR1 SEHNR, CDR2 FQNEAQ (reference sequence). The CDR3 runs to 14 residues. The CDR3 region is CASSPGPSGTEAFF. The DNA of the CDR3 is TGTGCCAGCAGCCCCGGCCCCTCGGGGACTGAAGCTTTCTTT. The full variable domain, rest sourced from reference TRBV7-9 and TRBJ1-1, is DTGVSQNPRHKITKRGQNVTFRCDPISEHNRLYWYRQTLGQGPEFLTYFQNEAQLEKSRLLSDRFSAERPKGSFSTLEIQRTEQGDSAMYLCASSPGPSGTEAFFGQGTRLTVV.

The chain uses TRBV29-1 and TRBJ1-1; the D gene is possibly TRBD1 (6 bases). This CDR3 contains 13 residues. Germline CDR1 reads SQVTM; CDR2 reads ANQGSEA. V was pared by 4 bases and J by 3 bases, with 12 bases between. The CDR3 region has the DNA TGCAGCGTTGTGGGGGGGCGGGACACTGAAGCTTTCTTT. Amino acid sequence: CSVVGGRDTEAFF. Filled out from reference TRBV29-1 and TRBJ1-1, the complete variable domain reads SAVISQKPSRDICQRGTSLTIQCQVDSQVTMMFWYRQQPGQSLTLIATANQGSEATYESGFVIDKFPISRPNLTFSTLTVSNMSPEDSSIYLCSVVGGRDTEAFFGQGTRLTVV.

The chain uses TRBV6-1 and TRBJ2-7; 12 bases agree with TRBD2. V gave up 4 bases and J gave up 1 base; unmatched junction bases: 2. Germline V gene sequence: CDR1 MNHNS, CDR2 SASEGT. The CDR3 runs to 15 residues. This chain's CDR3 is CASSVLAGGSYEQYF. The DNA for the CDR3 is TGTGCCAGCAGTGTTCTAGCGGGAGGGTCCTACGAGCAGTACTTC.

The V call is TRBV6-1, the J call TRBJ1-2; weak D call: TRBD1 (5 bases). The V gene lost 7 bases and the J gene lost 3 bases, with 9 bases spanning the gap. The CDR3 loop spans 12 amino acids. The germline gives CDR1 MNHNS, CDR2 SASEGT. The CDR3 reads CASTAGYYGYTF. The CDR3 DNA reads as TGTGCCAGCACCGCAGGGTACTATGGCTACACCTTC.

V and J are TRBV7-8 and TRBJ2-1; D is uncertain. The CDR3 runs 18 residues. Trimming pared 0 bases from V and 1 base from J, leaving 16 bases between. CDR1 SGHVS and CDR2 FQNEAQ come from the germline V gene. CDR3 residues: CASSLARTKDPSYNEQFF. The DNA for the CDR3 is TGTGCCAGCAGCTTAGCGCGCACTAAAGATCCATCCTACAATGAGCAGTTCTTC.

The CDR3 DNA reads as TGTGCCAGCACCATTTTCGGGACTAGCGGGAGTTATGAGCAGTTCTTC. Its translation: CASTIFGTSGSYEQFF. The V gene is TRBV27, the J gene TRBJ2-1; 14 bases match TRBD2. Germline lookup yields CDR1 MNHEY and CDR2 SMNVEV (reference sequence). Unmatched junction bases numbered 10, after V lost 7 bases and J lost 8 bases. The CDR3 covers 16 residues.

The chain carries TRBV13 and TRBJ2-1, with D maybe TRBD2 (5 bases). This CDR3 is built from 15 residues. V was pared by 0 bases and J by 7 bases, with 13 bases between. Germline-derived CDR1 and CDR2 are PRHDT and FYEKMQ (reference sequence). The CDR3 protein is CASSLGTKHPNEQFF. CDR3 nucleotides: TGTGCCAGCAGCTTAGGGACTAAACACCCAAATGAGCAGTTCTTC. The complete variable domain, with remaining parts taken from reference TRBV13 and TRBJ2-1, reads AAGVIQSPRHLIKEKRETATLKCYPIPRHDTVYWYQQGPGQDPQFLISFYEKMQSDKGSIPDRFSAQQFSDYHSELNMSSLELGDSALYFCASSLGTKHPNEQFFGPGTRLTVL.

The chain links TRBV7-9 to TRBJ2-1, with D tentatively TRBD1 (5 bases). This CDR3 is 11 amino acids long. The V end lost 4 bases, the J end lost 9 bases, and 7 bases lay between the germline ends. Germline V gene data show CDR1 as SEHNR and CDR2 as FQNEAQ (reference sequence). CDR3 sequence (DNA): TGTGCCAGCAGCTCCACAGGTGAGCAGTTCTTC. This encodes CASSSTGEQFF.

The CDR3 spells CASSRYRDRALETQYF. The DNA of the CDR3 is TGTGCCAGCTCACGTTACCGGGACAGGGCCTTGGAGACCCAGTACTTC. The V and J genes are TRBV18 and TRBJ2-5; 9 bases line up with TRBD1. Germline CDR1 KGHSH, CDR2 LQKENI. This CDR3 spans 16 amino acids. V dropped 4 bases and J dropped 5; count of bases not matched to a gene: 11.

The chain is built from TRBV7-2 and TRBJ2-3; D is perhaps TRBD1 (5 bases). CDR1 and CDR2 from the germline V gene are SGHTA and FQGNSA. V was clipped by 5 bases and J by 4 bases, with 13 bases between them. This CDR3 contains 14 residues. CDR3 bases: TGTGCCAGCAGCCCCTCAGCAGGGCCAGATACGCAGTATTTT. The encoded protein is CASSPSAGPDTQYF. Complete variable domain (other parts from reference TRBV7-2 and TRBJ2-3): GAGVSQSPSNKVTEKGKDVELRCDPISGHTALYWYRQSLGQGLEFLIYFQGNSAPDKSGLPSDRFSAERTGGSVSTLTIQRTQQEDSAVYLCASSPSAGPDTQYFGPGTRLTVL.

This sequence joins TRBV2 and TRBJ2-3, with 7 positions matching TRBD1. CDR3 length: 14 amino acids. V was clipped by 10 bases and J by 7 bases; unmatched bases: 14. The germline gives CDR1 SNHLY, CDR2 FYNNEI. The CDR3 DNA reads TGTGCCACCGCACAGGGGCAGGTCATAAATACGCAGTATTTT. Translated, it gives CATAQGQVINTQYF.

The genes are TRBV7-8 and TRBJ2-2, with 7 nucleotides matching TRBD1. With 5 bases clipped from V and 0 bases from J, the junction kept 9 bases outside the gene matches. Germline lookup yields CDR1 SGHVS and CDR2 FQNEAQ. This CDR3 region has 17 residues. The CDR3 nucleotides read TGTGCCAGCAGCCTAGGACAGGCCAGAACGAACACCGGGGAGCTGTTTTTT. Amino acids: CASSLGQARTNTGELFF.

This chain joins TRBV5-6 and TRBJ1-2; TRBD1 aligns across 10 bases. CDR3 size: 15 residues. Germline V gives CDR1 SGHDT, CDR2 YYEEEE. The junction had 7 bases not matched to a gene; V was cut back by 3 bases and J by 5 bases. As DNA, the CDR3 is TGTGCCAGCAGCTCGACAGGGACAGGGGTTTATGGCTACACCTTC. Its translation is CASSSTGTGVYGYTF.

The rearrangement joins TRBV5-6 to TRBJ1-1, with D perhaps TRBD1 (6 bases). This CDR3 spans 14 amino acids. V was trimmed by 4 bases and J by 6 bases, leaving 16 bases between them. Germline V CDR1 and CDR2: SGHDT, YYEEEE. CDR3 in amino acids: CASSPTGAMSEAFF. CDR3 bases: TGTGCCAGCAGCCCGACAGGTGCTATGTCTGAAGCTTTCTTT.

The rearrangement uses TRBV28 and TRBJ1-4, with 10 bases lining up with TRBD1. Per the germline V gene, CDR1 is MDHEN and CDR2 is SYDVKM. The CDR3 has 15 residues. The V gene end was trimmed by 5 bases and the J gene end by 8 bases; junction bases not matched to a gene: 8. Here the CDR3 DNA reads TGTGCCAGCAGTACTGGGACAGGGGAAGGCGAAAAACTGTTTTTT. It specifies CASSTGTGEGEKLFF.

This rearrangement joins TRBV28 to TRBJ1-5, with a weak D call TRBD1 (6 bases). The V end was cut by 5 bases, the J end by 5 bases, with 25 bases between. Germline CDR1 and CDR2: MDHEN and SYDVKM. The CDR3 length is 18 residues. The DNA for the CDR3 is TGTGCCAGCAGTCCCTCACAGGGTCTCGGGTCTTTTGATCAGCCCCAGCATTTT. Amino acid sequence: CASSPSQGLGSFDQPQHF.

The chain uses TRBV6-5 and TRBJ1-1; TRBD1 aligns across 9 bases. Germline V gives CDR1 MNHEY, CDR2 SVGAGI. J lost 6 bases, V lost 0 bases, and 8 bases had no gene match. CDR3 length: 16 residues. The CDR3 DNA reads TGTGCCAGCAGTTACTCCCGGGACAGGGTTAAAGCTGAAGCTTTCTTT. This translates into CASSYSRDRVKAEAFF.

The chain joins TRBV15 to TRBJ2-1; 10 bases are shared with TRBD2. V was pared by 5 bases and J by 4 bases, with 5 bases of the junction left unmatched. CDR3 length: 15 residues. The germline CDR1 and CDR2 sequences are LNHNV and YYDKDF (reference sequence). The CDR3 loop reads CATSLGLAEYNEQFF. CDR3 coding DNA: TGTGCCACCAGCTTAGGACTAGCGGAATACAATGAGCAGTTCTTC.

This chain joins TRBV6-5 and TRBJ2-7; maybe TRBD2 (5 bases). Germline CDR1 MNHEY, CDR2 SVGAGI. V was trimmed by 8 bases and J by 0 bases, leaving 11 bases between them. The CDR3 runs to 13 residues. The CDR3 spells CASGPTNSYEQYF. DNA of the CDR3: TGTGCCAGCGGGCCGACTAACTCCTACGAGCAGTACTTC.

The CDR3 DNA is TGTGCCAGCAGTTCTGGCCAGGGGGCTTTCAACTATGGCTACACCTTC. Encoded protein: CASSSGQGAFNYGYTF. The V and J genes are TRBV6-5 and TRBJ1-2; 8 positions agree with TRBD1. The germline gives CDR1 MNHEY, CDR2 SVGAGI. After removal of 4 bases from V and 2 bases from J, the junction contained 9 bases not matched to a gene. CDR3 length: 16 residues.

With regard to this clone: The junction differs from germline at one of its ends, possibly a read error. This chain connects TRBV11-3 to TRBJ2-2, with TRBD1 as a possible D gene (5 bases). CDR1 SGHNT and CDR2 YENEEA come from the germline V gene. The CDR3 consists of 15 residues. CDR3 sequence reads: CASNLGRVGTGELFF. The CDR3 DNA is TGTGCCAGCAACTTAGGCAGGGTCGGCACCGGGGAGCTGTTTTTT.

V usage is TRBV6-4 and J usage is TRBJ2-1; 9 positions agree with TRBD2. CDR1 MRHNA and CDR2 SNTAGT come from the germline V gene. V dropped 2 bases and J dropped 7; count of bases not matched to a gene: 6. The CDR3 has 15 amino acids. The DNA for the CDR3 is TGTGCCAGCAGTGACCTTAGCGGGAGAGCGAATGAGCAGTTCTTC. The encoded protein is CASSDLSGRANEQFF.

The V gene is TRBV6-6, the J gene TRBJ2-4, with 16 bases that match TRBD2. CDR3 length: 16 amino acids. V shed 5 bases and J 5 bases; nucleotides not matched to a gene: 3. CDR1 MNHNY and CDR2 SVGAGI come from the germline V gene (reference sequence). CDR3 region: CASSMGLAGGENIQYF. DNA for the CDR3: TGTGCCAGCAGTATGGGACTAGCGGGAGGGGAAAACATTCAGTACTTC.

V usage is TRBV7-9 and J usage is TRBJ2-5; maybe TRBD1 (5 bases). Looked up from germline, CDR1 is SEHNR and CDR2 is FQNEAQ (reference sequence). The CDR3 is 13 residues long. Trimming took off 3 bases at V and 1 base at J, with 6 bases between the two ends. The CDR3 DNA reads as TGTGCCAGCAGCTTGCAGGGCCAAGAGACCCAGTACTTC. Protein: CASSLQGQETQYF.

The genes are TRBV30 and TRBJ1-3; D is ambiguous. V dropped 0 bases and J dropped 0 bases, with 15 bases sitting between them. The CDR3 is 17 amino acids. The germline V gene encodes CDR1 GTSNPN and CDR2 SVGIG (reference sequence). The CDR3 nucleotides are TGTGCCTGGAGTGTACCTGGCGGGCAGAACTCTGGAAACACCATATATTTT. Its protein product is CAWSVPGGQNSGNTIYF.

This clone was detected once. The chain couples TRBV28 to TRBJ1-2; D unclear. Trimming took 2 bases from V and 0 from J, leaving 13 bases between them. Germline lookup yields CDR1 MDHEN and CDR2 SYDVKM. The CDR3 covers 16 residues. CDR3 nucleotide sequence: TGTGCCAGCAGTTTAGAGGAGTTGGCAGCTAACTATGGCTACACCTTC. It translates to CASSLEELAANYGYTF.

V usage is TRBV25-1 and J usage is TRBJ1-1; tentatively, D is TRBD1 (6 bases). Between the trimmed V and J ends, which lost 4 bases and 8 bases, there was a span of 11 bases. Per germline, CDR1 MGHDK and CDR2 SYGVNS. The CDR3 sequence is 12 residues long. The CDR3 DNA is TGTGCCAGCAGTGGGGACAAAAAGGAAGCTTTCTTT. Translating it yields CASSGDKKEAFF.